This passage covers 20 T cell receptor beta chains from one sample sequenced in a study of T cell repertoires in cytomegalovirus infection. TCRdb reprocessed the reads via MiXCR and lists one record per CDR3 protein. The sample includes 400,000 or so distinct CDR3 sequences, roughly 20% of them seen just once. Sample: PBMCs. The receptors were gathered from a human donor in good health (CMV status not recorded). Some clones in this sample may be carry-over from other donors' samples.

V usage is TRBV19 and J usage is TRBJ2-3; 12 nucleotides line up with TRBD2. The CDR3 contains 17 residues. Germline V gives CDR1 LNHDA, CDR2 SQIVND (reference sequence). The V segment lost 6 bases and the J segment 4 bases; nucleotides outside the gene matches: 11. CDR3 amino acids: CASSSGLAGGVADTQYF. The CDR3 coding sequence is TGTGCCAGTAGCTCGGGGCTAGCGGGAGGGGTCGCAGATACGCAGTATTTT.

This clonotype was seen repeatedly, ten times or more. The chain is built from TRBV7-2 and TRBJ1-6; D is unclear. Trimming pared 1 base from V and 8 bases from J, leaving 3 bases between. The CDR3 extends over 12 amino acids. Germline V gives CDR1 SGHTA, CDR2 FQGNSA. CDR3 protein: CASSLVDSPLHF. The CDR3 DNA sequence: TGTGCCAGCAGCTTAGTGGATTCACCCCTCCACTTT.

The V and J genes are TRBV7-2 and TRBJ2-7; D is uncertain. V dropped 7 bases and J dropped 2 bases, with 12 bases sitting between them. This CDR3 region has 13 residues. In germline, CDR1 is SGHTA, CDR2 FQGNSA. CDR3 sequence reads: CASTHTPTYEQYF. Here the CDR3 DNA reads TGTGCCAGCACCCACACGCCTACCTACGAGCAGTACTTC.

This clonotype was seen ten or more times. The V gene is TRBV7-2, the J gene TRBJ2-3, with D uncertain. V dropped 7 bases and J dropped 6 bases, with 14 bases sitting between them. The CDR3 totals 13 residues. In germline, CDR1 is SGHTA, CDR2 FQGNSA. Here the CDR3 reads CASTQRSGDTQYF. The CDR3 DNA follows: TGTGCCAGCACCCAACGCTCTGGGGATACGCAGTATTTT.

This clonotype was counted at least ten times. The chain joins TRBV7-2 to TRBJ1-1; D gene ambiguous. V was pared by 5 bases and J by 0 bases, with 16 bases between. Germline assignment: CDR1 SGHTA and CDR2 FQGNSA. The CDR3 extends over 16 amino acids. This CDR3 reads CASSLLLGSLNTEAFF. The CDR3 DNA follows: TGTGCCAGCAGCCTACTTTTAGGGAGCTTGAACACTGAAGCTTTCTTT.

This clonotype was counted only a few times. The chain recombines TRBV12-5 with TRBJ2-7; 11 bases agree with TRBD1. V gave up 8 bases and J gave up 2 bases; unmatched junction bases: 11. Germline-derived CDR1 and CDR2 are LGHNT and FRNRAP. This CDR3 has 16 residues. CDR3 amino acids: CASLGQGAWVPYEQYF. The CDR3 nucleotides are TGTGCTAGTCTCGGACAGGGGGCGTGGGTCCCCTACGAGCAGTACTTC.

This clonotype was seen at least ten times. The chain carries TRBV11-2 and TRBJ2-7, with D perhaps matching TRBD1 (6 bases). Per germline, CDR1 SGHAT and CDR2 FQNNGV. The germline V and J ends were trimmed by 5 bases and 3 bases, with 11 bases remaining between them. The CDR3 has 13 amino acids. In nucleotides, the CDR3 is TGTGCCAGCAGCCTAAGGGACAACTACGAGCAGTACGTC. Translation: CASSLRDNYEQYV.

This chain connects TRBV2 to TRBJ2-1; 7 bases map to TRBD2. The CDR3 runs 15 residues. Germline trimming cut 4 bases from V and 6 bases from J; bases unmatched to any gene: 9. CDR1 is SNHLY and CDR2 is FYNNEI in the germline V gene. The DNA for the CDR3 is TGTGCCAGCAGTGCCTGGGCTAGCGGCCCCAATGAGCAGTTCTTC. This codes for CASSAWASGPNEQFF. Complete variable domain (other parts from reference TRBV2 and TRBJ2-1): EPEVTQTPSHQVTQMGQEVILRCVPISNHLYFYWYRQILGQKVEFLVSFYNNEISEKSEIFDDQFSVERPDGSNFTLKIRSTKLEDSAMYFCASSAWASGPNEQFFGPGTRLTVL.

J is TRBJ1-2 and V is TRBV28; D not certain. The CDR3 has 14 amino acids. V lost 6 bases, J lost 5 bases, and 16 bases lay in between. Germline CDR1 is MDHEN and CDR2 is SYDVKM. Written as DNA, the CDR3 is TGTGCCAGCAGCCCTCCCGGGGTGATATATGGCTACACCTTC. Encoded protein: CASSPPGVIYGYTF.

This clonotype has a handful of counts. The chain uses TRBV29-1 and TRBJ2-1, with D tentatively TRBD1 (6 bases). The germline gives CDR1 SQVTM, CDR2 ANQGSEA. The germline V and J ends were trimmed by 7 bases and 5 bases, with 12 bases remaining between them. The CDR3 length is 12 residues. The chain's CDR3 is CSAGHPNNEQFF. CDR3 DNA: TGCAGCGCGGGACACCCAAACAATGAGCAGTTCTTC.

As concerns this clonotype: One end of the junction does not line up with germline, which may come from a read error. The chain combines TRBV7-8 with TRBJ1-5; D is possibly TRBD1 (5 bases). The CDR3 is 14 amino acids. The germline V gene has CDR1 SGHVS and CDR2 FQNEAQ. The CDR3 DNA is TGTACCAGCAGCTCCCGGGACAGCAATCAGCCCCAGCATTTT. Residues: CTSSSRDSNQPQHF.

This clonotype was detected only a few times. The V and J genes are TRBV4-1 and TRBJ2-1, with D perhaps matching TRBD1 (5 bases). Germline V CDR1 and CDR2: MGHRA, YSYEKL. Trimming cost V 0 bases and J 12 bases, with 15 bases left between them. There are 14 residues in the CDR3. This chain's CDR3 is CASSQENGWGGQFF. The CDR3 region has the DNA TGCGCCAGCAGCCAAGAAAACGGCTGGGGCGGGCAGTTCTTC.

This clonotype occurred many times. The rearrangement links TRBV7-2 to TRBJ2-1; D may be TRBD1 (6 bases). Trimming removed 4 bases from V and 0 bases from J, with 10 bases in between. The CDR3 extends over 15 amino acids. Germline CDR1 reads SGHTA; CDR2 reads FQGNSA. The CDR3 nucleotides are TGTGCCAGCAGCTCTCAGGGGCCCTCCTACAATGAGCAGTTCTTC. Amino acids: CASSSQGPSYNEQFF.

This clonotype was observed at least ten times. The chain uses TRBV7-2 and TRBJ2-7, with D perhaps matching TRBD2 (6 bases). The CDR3 covers 13 residues. V was clipped by 8 bases and J by 5 bases, with 16 bases between them. From germline, CDR1 is SGHTA and CDR2 FQGNSA. The CDR3 coding sequence is TGTGCCAGCGGGCGGGCGGGGATAGACGAGCAGTACTTC. Residues: CASGRAGIDEQYF.

This clonotype was seen ten or more times. The rearrangement links TRBV5-5 to TRBJ2-5; D unclear. V dropped 0 bases and J dropped 5 bases, with 5 bases sitting between them. The CDR3 length is 12 residues. CDR1 is SGHKS and CDR2 is YYEKEE in the germline V gene (reference sequence). CDR3 amino acids: CASSLGVETQYF. The DNA of the CDR3 is TGTGCCAGCAGCTTGGGGGTGGAGACCCAGTACTTC.

This clonotype was counted between two and nine times. This chain uses TRBV12-3 or TRBV12-4 with TRBJ2-7; a weak D match, TRBD1 (6 bases). Deletions cut 4 bases from V and 3 bases from J, with 19 bases between. This CDR3 has 16 residues. Here the CDR3 reads CASSSTVRGGIYEQYF. The CDR3 nucleotides are TGTGCCAGCAGTTCCACGGTCAGAGGGGGAATCTACGAGCAGTACTTC.

This clonotype has a count of ten or more. The rearrangement joins TRBV7-8 to TRBJ2-6; tentatively, D is TRBD1 (5 bases). This CDR3 region has 16 residues. Germline CDR1 is SGHVS and CDR2 is FQNEAQ. Trimming stripped 5 bases from V and 0 bases from J, with 11 bases between. This chain's CDR3 is CASSPRQRSGANVLTF. CDR3 DNA sequence: TGTGCCAGCAGCCCCCGACAGCGCTCTGGGGCCAACGTCCTGACTTTC.

This clonotype was seen a single time. Mismatch with germline at one junction end may stem from a read error. The rearrangement joins TRBV12-3 or TRBV12-4 to TRBJ1-1; D unresolved. The CDR3 contains 16 residues. The CDR3 region has the DNA TGTGCCAGCAGTTTAGCGATTAACTTTATGGACCTTTTCACGGACTTT. Encoded protein: CASSLAINFMDLFTDF.

The chain recombines TRBV19 with TRBJ2-3; no definite D call. CDR3 length: 12 amino acids. Germline V gene data show CDR1 as LNHDA and CDR2 as SQIVND (reference sequence). Trimming removed 7 bases at V and 2 bases at J, with 7 bases between. The CDR3 DNA follows: TGTGCCAGTAACGACGCCACAGATACGCAGTATTTT. This gives the protein CASNDATDTQYF.

This rearrangement joins TRBV27 to TRBJ1-4, with D maybe TRBD1 (5 bases). Germline lookup yields CDR1 MNHEY and CDR2 SMNVEV (reference sequence). This CDR3 contains 13 residues. V was pared by 6 bases and J by 5 bases, with 10 bases between. In DNA form, the CDR3 reads TGTGCCAGCAGGGGACGGAGAAATGAAAAACTGTTTTTT. Amino acid sequence: CASRGRRNEKLFF.